Sequencing of this T cell receptor (beta chain) was carried out in a study of beta chain features in type 1 diabetes. Findings and caveats of the study: The study found moderately but significantly shorter TCRB CDR3s in all four CD4+ subsets of Type 1 diabetes patients.

Sorting that relied on CD45RO/CCR7/CD25/CD127/CD95/CD27 yielded CD4+ naive, central memory, regulatory and stem cell-like memory cells. Each population that was sorted was more than 98% pure. As to this clone: Antigen unknown.

The CDR3 loop spans 15 amino acids. Deletions cut 1 base from V and 5 bases from J, with 14 bases between. The germline CDR1 and CDR2 sequences are SGHVS and FNYEAQ. All of the isolated RNA was reverse transcribed, so expressed TCRB transcripts were sequenced. Assay used: immunoSEQ multiplex PCR; TCRdb lists only in-frame clones, some missing. Here the sample spans about 650,000 clones, 9.5% to 15% being singletons. The chain couples TRBV7-6 to TRBJ1-1; D uncertain. This clonotype was sampled from a man in his thirties or forties with type 1 diabetes. Material: naive CD4+ T cells from blood. The CDR3 reads CASSLEAGSQTEAFF. CDR3 coding DNA: TGTGCCAGCAGCTTAGAGGCAGGATCCCAGACTGAAGCTTTCTTT.